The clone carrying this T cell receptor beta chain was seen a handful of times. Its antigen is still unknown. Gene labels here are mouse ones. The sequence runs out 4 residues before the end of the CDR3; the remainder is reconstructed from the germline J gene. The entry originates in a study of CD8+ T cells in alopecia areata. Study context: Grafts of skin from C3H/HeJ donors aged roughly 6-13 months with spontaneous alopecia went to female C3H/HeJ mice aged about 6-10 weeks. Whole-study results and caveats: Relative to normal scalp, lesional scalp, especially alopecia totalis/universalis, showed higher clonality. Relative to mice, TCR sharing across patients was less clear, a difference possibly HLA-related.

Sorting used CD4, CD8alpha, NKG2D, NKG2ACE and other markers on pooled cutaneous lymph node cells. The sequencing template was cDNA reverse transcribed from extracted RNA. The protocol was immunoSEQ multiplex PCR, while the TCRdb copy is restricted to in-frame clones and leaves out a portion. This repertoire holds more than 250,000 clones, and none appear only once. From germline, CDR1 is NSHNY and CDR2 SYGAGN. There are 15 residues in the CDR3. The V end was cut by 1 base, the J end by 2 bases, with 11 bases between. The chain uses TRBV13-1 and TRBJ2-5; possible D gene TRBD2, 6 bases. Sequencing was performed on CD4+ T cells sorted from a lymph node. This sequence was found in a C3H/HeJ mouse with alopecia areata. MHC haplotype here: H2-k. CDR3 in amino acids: CASSDSWGPQDTQYF. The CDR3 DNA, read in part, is TGTGCCAGCAGTGATAGCTGGGGCCCCCAAGAC.